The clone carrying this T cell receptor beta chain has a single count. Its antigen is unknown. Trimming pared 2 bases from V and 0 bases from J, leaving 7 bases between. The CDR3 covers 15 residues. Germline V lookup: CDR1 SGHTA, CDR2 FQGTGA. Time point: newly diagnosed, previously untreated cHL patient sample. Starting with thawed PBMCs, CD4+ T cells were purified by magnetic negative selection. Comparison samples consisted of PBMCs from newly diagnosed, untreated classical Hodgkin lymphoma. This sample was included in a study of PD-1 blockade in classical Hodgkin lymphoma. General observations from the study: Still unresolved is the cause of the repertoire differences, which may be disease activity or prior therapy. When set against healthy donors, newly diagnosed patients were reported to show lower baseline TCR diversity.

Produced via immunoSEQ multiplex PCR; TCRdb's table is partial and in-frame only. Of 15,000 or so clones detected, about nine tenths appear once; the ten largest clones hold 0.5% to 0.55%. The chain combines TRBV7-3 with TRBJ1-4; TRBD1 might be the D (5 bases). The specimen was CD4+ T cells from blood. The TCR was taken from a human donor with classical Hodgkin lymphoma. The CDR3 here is CASSLGTTTNEKLFF. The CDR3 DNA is TGTGCCAGCAGCTTAGGGACGACAACTAATGAAAAACTGTTTTTT.